This is a list of T cell receptor beta chains from one sample in a study of CD8+CD57+ T cells in acquired aplastic anemia. TCRdb ran MiXCR on the reads and lists one entry per CDR3 protein. This table has about 260,000 distinct CDR3 sequences, roughly 82% appearing once. Source material: sorted CD4+, CD8+, or CD8+CD57+ T cells (not recorded which) from PBMCs. The receptors here all came from a human donor with aplastic anemia. The CDR3 runs from the conserved cysteine through the conserved F or W. The order of the fields is V gene, J gene, D gene, clone size, CDR3 DNA, CDR3 protein. D genes are given only for firm matches. The listing skips clone size in some rows; elsewhere it reads once, few, many or a size class.

>TRBV20-1|TRBJ2-3|TRBD2|.
TGCAGTGCTAGAGACGGGCGGGGGGCCCATACGCAGTATTTT
CSARDGRGAHTQYF
>TRBV5-8|TRBJ1-4|.|.
TGTGCCAGCAGCTTGCTAGCGGAGAATAATGAAAAACTGTTTTTT
CASSLLAENNEKLFF
>TRBV2|TRBJ2-1|TRBD2|.
TGTGCCAGCAGGCACGGACTAGCGGGAAGGCAGTCCTTC
CASRHGLAGRQSF
>TRBV2|TRBJ2-2|TRBD1|many
TGTGCCAGCAGTGAAGGGGACAGGGTTGGCACCGGGGAGCTGTTTTTT
CASSEGDRVGTGELFF
>TRBV7-9|TRBJ2-5|.|.
TGTGCCGGCAGGGGGGCTAGGGGCTCCCAGTACTTC
CAGRGARGSQYF
>TRBV4-1|TRBJ1-5|TRBD1|many
TGCGCCAGCAGCGCAGGGGGTGGGGGAGCTCATCAGCCCCAGCATTTT
CASSAGGGGAHQPQHF
>TRBV9|TRBJ2-1|TRBD2|.
TGTGCCAGCAGCCCGGGGGGACTAAATTACAATGAGCAGTTCTTC
CASSPGGLNYNEQFF
>TRBV5-1|TRBJ2-1|TRBD1|.
TGCGCCAGCAGCGGGGGACAGACCTACAATGAGCAGTTCTTC
CASSGGQTYNEQFF
>TRBV7-9|TRBJ2-1|TRBD2|.
TGTGCCAGCAGCTTTCAAAGAAGCGGGAGTCGGAACTACAATGAGCAGTTCTTC
CASSFQRSGSRNYNEQFF
>TRBV9|TRBJ2-6|.|.
TGTGCCAGCAGCGTAGGGGCTAATACGCAGGATTTTGTCCTGACTTTC
CASSVGANTQDFVLTF
>TRBV20-1|TRBJ1-1|.|.
TGCAGTGCTAGACGCAGGAACACTGAAGCTTTCTTT
CSARRRNTEAFF
>TRBV10-3|TRBJ2-7|TRBD1|.
TGTGCCATCAGTGGGGACAGGGAGGGCGAGCAGTACTTC
CAISGDREGEQYF
>TRBV20-1|TRBJ1-1|.|.
TGCAGTGCTAGTGGTCTAAATTCCAATAACACTGAAGCTTTCTTT
CSASGLNSNNTEAFF
>TRBV19|TRBJ2-5|.|.
TGTGCCAGTAGTATAGGGGACACTCAAGAGACCCAGTACTTC
CASSIGDTQETQYF
>TRBV7-9|TRBJ1-5|.|once
TGTGCCAGCAGCTTAGCGGTTTCGAGAAATCAGCCCGTGCATTTT
CASSLAVSRNQPVHF
>TRBV9|TRBJ1-5|.|.
TGTGCCAGCAGCGAGTGGTATAGCAATCAGCATCAGCATTTT
CASSEWYSNQHQHF
>TRBV4-3|TRBJ1-5|.|.
TGCGCCAGCAGCCAATCAGGACAGAATGAGCATTTT
CASSQSGQNEHF
>TRBV5-8|TRBJ1-1|.|.
TGTGCCAGCTCCATTGGACAGAACACTGAAGCTTTCTTT
CASSIGQNTEAFF
>TRBV5-6|TRBJ1-5|.|.
TGTGCCAGCAGCGAAGATTGGGGCAATCAGCCCCAGCATTTT
CASSEDWGNQPQHF
>TRBV9|TRBJ2-5|.|.
TGTGCCAGCAGCAATGGCCAGAGGTCTCACAAGGCCCAGTACTTC
CASSNGQRSHKAQYF
>TRBV5-1|TRBJ1-1|.|many
TGCGCCAGCAGCTTGGAGCGGTCAGGGTTCAGGACTGAAGCTTTCTTT
CASSLERSGFRTEAFF
>TRBV7-8|TRBJ2-5|TRBD2|.
TGTGCCAGCCGCTTAGCGGGGGGTACCGAGTCGTTC
CASRLAGGTESF
>TRBV2|TRBJ2-3|TRBD2|.
TGTGCCAGCACCGGGGACGGGGGGACAGATACGCAGTATTTT
CASTGDGGTDTQYF
>TRBV7-9|TRBJ2-2|TRBD2|.
TGTGCCAGCAGCTTCCCCTCTAGCGGGGGCCACGACACCGGGGAGCTGTTTTTT
CASSFPSSGGHDTGELFF
>TRBV7-8|TRBJ2-3|.|.
TGTGCCAGCAGCCTAAGGGGGAGCACCGATACGCAGTATTTT
CASSLRGSTDTQYF
>TRBV7-2|TRBJ1-6|TRBD1|.
TGTGCCAGCAGCCCGGGGCCCGGGACAGGGGGCACTCAGCTCCACTTT
CASSPGPGTGGTQLHF
>TRBV7-9|TRBJ2-2|.|.
TGTGCCAGCAGCTTAGTTAGCGCGGTGCTGAGTTTT
CASSLVSAVLSF
>TRBV29-1|TRBJ2-5|.|.
TGCAGCGTTGAGCGGGACAATGGAGGGACCCAGTACTTC
CSVERDNGGTQYF
>TRBV7-2|TRBJ2-3|TRBD2|.
TGCGCCAGCAGCTCGGGAGGGAGGGCCTACGCAGATACGCAGTATTTT
CASSSGGRAYADTQYF
>TRBV7-6|TRBJ1-2|.|.
TGTGCCAGCAGCCTAGCCCACGGGACAAAATACACCCAGTACACCTTC
CASSLAHGTKYTQYTF
>TRBV9|TRBJ2-3|.|.
TGTGCCAGCAGCGTAGGACTGGCGGATAAGGATTCGCAGTATTTT
CASSVGLADKDSQYF
>TRBV9|TRBJ2-3|.|.
TGTGCCAGCAGGGACGGGGGCCGACAGGCGCGGTATTTT
CASRDGGRQARYF
>TRBV9|TRBJ2-1|.|.
TGTGCCAGCAGCGTAACCGCCCCCCGGGACTCCCGCTACAATGAGCAGTTCTTC
CASSVTAPRDSRYNEQFF
>TRBV10-3|TRBJ2-7|.|.
TGTGCCATCGCTGTGTCTCTAGAGCAGTACTTC
CAIAVSLEQYF
>TRBV7-2|TRBJ1-6|.|.
TGTGCCAGCAGCTTGGGGGAGGACTACGGCTACACCTTCCTCCACTTT
CASSLGEDYGYTFLHF
>TRBV7-9|TRBJ2-3|.|.
TGTGCCAGCAGCTTTGCGGGAAGCCCCGGTACGCAGGATTTT
CASSFAGSPGTQDF
>TRBV7-3|TRBJ2-1|TRBD2|.
TGTGCCAGCAGCTTAACGGGGGGGGATAAGGAGCAGTTC
CASSLTGGDKEQF
>TRBV7-9|TRBJ2-3|.|.
TGTGCCAGCAGCTTAGCGGGAAGCCACGATACCAAGGTCTTT
CASSLAGSHDTKVF
>TRBV7-9|TRBJ2-3|.|.
TGTGCCAGCAGCACAGCAGGAGGTACCGATACGCAGTATTTT
CASSTAGGTDTQYF
>TRBV5-4|TRBJ1-1|.|.
TGTGCCAGCAGCGTCGGTGGGTACACTGAAGCTTTCTTT
CASSVGGYTEAFF
>TRBV2|TRBJ1-1|.|.
TGTGCCAGCGGGGACGGGGGCACAGGTACCACTGAATTTTTCTTT
CASGDGGTGTTEFFF
>TRBV7-9|TRBJ2-3|.|.
TGTGCCAGCAGCTTAGTACCCGGGGAGCCCCCCACAGATACGCAGTATTTT
CASSLVPGEPPTDTQYF
>TRBV4-3|TRBJ2-7|TRBD2|.
TGCGCCAGCAGCCATACAGGGACTAGCGGAGCCTACGAGAAGTACTTC
CASSHTGTSGAYEKYF
>TRBV9|TRBJ2-5|TRBD2|.
TGTGCCAGCGGTTCTAGCGGGAACATTGGAGAGACCCAGTACTTC
CASGSSGNIGETQYF
>TRBV7-9|TRBJ2-3|.|.
TGTGCCAGCAGCTTTGCAAGAGGTCGCGATACCGAGTATTTT
CASSFARGRDTEYF
>TRBV7-2|TRBJ2-6|.|.
TGTGCCAGCAGCCTTCATCCAGACGGCTCAGCCCTTTCCGTCCCGACTTTC
CASSLHPDGSALSVPTF
>TRBV7-9|TRBJ2-3|.|.
TGTGCCAGCAGCTTTGCGAGAAGCCGGGGGACCGATGAGTTT
CASSFARSRGTDEF
>TRBV9|TRBJ2-3|.|.
TGTGCCAGCGGCGTAGGTGGACACATCACAGATACGCAGTATTTT
CASGVGGHITDTQYF
>TRBV27|TRBJ1-1|.|.
TGTGCCAGCAGACCGACAGGAAGACCCACTGAAGCTTTCTTT
CASRPTGRPTEAFF
>TRBV19|TRBJ1-1|.|.
TGTGCCAGTAGTATAGATCTGGCAGCGTACAATGAGCAGTTCTTT
CASSIDLAAYNEQFF
>TRBV7-2|TRBJ2-1|TRBD1|.
TGTGCCAGCAGCTTCGGACAGGGCTACTACAATGAGCAGTTCTTC
CASSFGQGYYNEQFF
>TRBV20-1|TRBJ2-5|.|once
TGCAGTGCTAGCAAGGGGATCGCCCAAGAGACCCAGTACTTC
CSASKGIAQETQYF
>TRBV9|TRBJ2-3|.|.
TGTGCCAGCGGGGATGGGGGCGGGGATATGCAGTATTTT
CASGDGGGDMQYF
>TRBV12-5|TRBJ2-7|.|.
TGTGCTAGTGGTTTGGTTGGCAGGGACTACGAGCAGTACTTC
CASGLVGRDYEQYF
>TRBV12-3/TRBV12-4|TRBJ1-2|.|.
TGTGCCAGCAGTTGGGTCCCCTCAGGGGACTATGGCTACACCTTC
CASSWVPSGDYGYTF
>TRBV9|TRBJ2-5|.|.
TGTGCCACCAGCAGAGCTAGGAACATAGAGTACTTGTACTTC
CATSRARNIEYLYF
>TRBV7-8|TRBJ2-3|.|.
TGTGCCAGCAGCGTAGCGCTAGCTCCCGCTAAGCAGCAGTATTTT
CASSVALAPAKQQYF